The 21 T cell receptor beta chains listed next were all sequenced from one sample in a study of cytomegalovirus exposure and HLA in healthy donors. This table comes from immunoSEQ multiplex PCR, and its TCRdb copy is limited to in-frame clones, with some not included. Of 200,000 or so clones listed, 84% are singletons. Specimen: PBMCs. The receptors originated from a man younger than 30 in good health and CMV-seropositive.

The chain combines TRBV7-3 with TRBJ2-7, with 7 bases that match TRBD1. V gave up 6 bases and J gave up 3 bases; unmatched junction bases: 5. Germline CDR1 SGHTA, CDR2 FQGTGA. The CDR3 runs 13 residues. The CDR3 DNA reads TGTGCCAGCAGTCAACAGGGGTACTACGAGCAGTACTTC. Amino acids: CASSQQGYYEQYF.

This clone has a single count. The V call is TRBV28, the J call TRBJ1-1; D may be TRBD1 (5 bases). Trimming cost V 6 bases and J 2 bases, with 16 bases left between them. The CDR3 has 15 residues. CDR1 and CDR2 (germline): MDHEN, SYDVKM. The CDR3 loop reads CASRYPGLLNTEAFF. In nucleotides, the CDR3 is TGTGCCAGCAGGTACCCGGGACTGCTAAACACTGAAGCTTTCTTT.

The J gene is TRBJ2-7, the V gene TRBV12-5; TRBD1 aligns across 9 bases. V dropped 4 bases and J dropped 0; count of bases not matched to a gene: 13. There are 18 residues in the CDR3. The germline V gene has CDR1 LGHNT and CDR2 FRNRAP. The CDR3 spells CASGSSQIDRGVSYEQYF. The CDR3 DNA reads as TGTGCTAGTGGTTCCTCTCAGATAGACAGGGGGGTCTCCTACGAGCAGTACTTC. Variable domain in full (rest from reference TRBV12-5 and TRBJ2-7): DARVTQTPRHKVTEMGQEVTMRCQPILGHNTVFWYRQTMMQGLELLAYFRNRAPLDDSGMPKDRFSAEMPDATLATLKIQPSEPRDSAVYFCASGSSQIDRGVSYEQYFGPGTRLTVT.

The rearrangement links TRBV4-2 to TRBJ1-2; 10 nucleotides line up with TRBD1. CDR1 and CDR2 (germline): LGHNA, YNFKEQ. The CDR3 totals 22 residues. V gave up 4 bases and J gave up 6 bases; unmatched junction bases: 29. The CDR3 DNA follows: TGTGCCAGCAGCCGTCAAAGCAGGCAGACAGGGGGCCTACATTTCTTCAATCATGGCTACACCTTC. Its protein product is CASSRQSRQTGGLHFFNHGYTF.

This rearrangement joins TRBV6-1 to TRBJ2-7, with D possibly TRBD1 on 6 matching bases. The V and J ends lost 8 bases and 2 bases respectively, with 13 bases between them. The CDR3 is made up of 13 amino acids. Germline CDR1 is MNHNS and CDR2 is SASEGT. CDR3 nucleotide sequence: TGTGCCAGCGGGGGCGCGGCGCCCTACGAGCAGTACTTC. It translates to CASGGAAPYEQYF.

This clone was found a few times. The CDR3 bases are TGTGCCAGCAGGAGCGGGGTCAGGAGCTCCTACGAGCAGTACTTC. It yields the protein CASRSGVRSSYEQYF. The chain uses TRBV27 and TRBJ2-7, with 7 bases matching TRBD2. Unmatched junction bases numbered 8, after V lost 6 bases and J lost 0 bases. The CDR3 is 15 residues long. CDR1 and CDR2 from the germline V gene are MNHEY and SMNVEV (reference sequence).

This clone was observed a single time. V usage is TRBV27 and J usage is TRBJ1-2; 10 bases fit TRBD1. V shed 10 bases, J shed 8 bases, and the junction held 19 bases outside the gene matches. The CDR3 has 16 amino acids. The germline CDR1 and CDR2 sequences are MNHEY and SMNVEV (reference sequence). The CDR3 DNA reads TGTGCCACCCTTCCTTTTGCCCGGGACAGGGGTTGGGGCTACACCTTC. This translates into CATLPFARDRGWGYTF.

V is TRBV27 and J is TRBJ2-3, with 7 nucleotides matching TRBD2. The CDR3 contains 15 residues. Germline trimming cut 4 bases from V and 2 bases from J; bases unmatched to any gene: 6. Germline CDR1 and CDR2: MNHEY and SMNVEV (reference sequence). The CDR3 protein is CASSSPGLNTDTQYF. The CDR3 nucleotides are TGTGCCAGCAGTTCCCCGGGACTAAACACAGATACGCAGTATTTT.

The J gene is TRBJ1-1, the V gene TRBV7-8; 7 bases map to TRBD1. V dropped 5 bases and J dropped 0; count of bases not matched to a gene: 6. The CDR3 totals 15 residues. Germline V CDR1 and CDR2: SGHVS, FQNEAQ. DNA for the CDR3: TGTGCCAGCAGCCTACCTGGGACAGTGAACACTGAAGCTTTCTTT. Translated: CASSLPGTVNTEAFF.

The chain recombines TRBV28 with TRBJ2-5, with D possibly being TRBD2 (6 bases). CDR1 is MDHEN and CDR2 is SYDVKM in the germline V gene. Deletions cut 3 bases from V and 5 bases from J, with 13 bases between. The CDR3 covers 14 residues. CDR3: CASSFQGGRETQYF. In DNA, the CDR3 is TGTGCCAGCAGTTTTCAGGGAGGTCGGGAGACCCAGTACTTC.

The V gene is TRBV5-6, the J gene TRBJ2-1, with 7 bases aligning to TRBD2. Unmatched junction bases numbered 12, after V lost 7 bases and J lost 8 bases. The germline CDR1 and CDR2 sequences are SGHDT and YYEEEE. This CDR3 region has 14 residues. The CDR3 sequence: CASQRGPGIDEQFF. The CDR3 coding sequence is TGTGCCAGCCAGCGGGGCCCCGGGATTGATGAGCAGTTCTTC.

The chain uses TRBV5-6 and TRBJ2-2; D is unresolved. V was pared by 0 bases and J by 7 bases, with 4 bases between. CDR3 length equals 12 residues. Germline loops: CDR1 SGHDT, CDR2 YYEEEE. The CDR3 loop reads CASSLGRGELFF. CDR3 DNA: TGTGCCAGCAGCTTGGGTCGCGGGGAGCTGTTTTTT.

The V call is TRBV19, the J call TRBJ1-2; TRBD1 matches at 9 bases. The trim removed 5 bases at V and 2 bases at J, leaving 3 bases unmatched. Germline loops: CDR1 LNHDA, CDR2 SQIVND (reference sequence). This CDR3 spans 14 amino acids. CDR3 in DNA: TGTGCCAGTAGTCCCGGGACAGGGAACTATGGCTACACCTTC. This codes for CASSPGTGNYGYTF.

The chain employs TRBV6-1 and TRBJ1-2; no definite D call. This CDR3 region has 12 residues. Deletions cut 5 bases from V and 4 bases from J, with 8 bases between. CDR1 and CDR2 from the germline V gene are MNHNS and SASEGT. DNA of the CDR3: TGTGCCAGCAGTCCGGTATCCTATGGCTACACCTTC. This sequence encodes CASSPVSYGYTF.

This clone was counted once. The chain has TRBV19 and TRBJ2-7, with 9 bases fitting TRBD2. This CDR3 spans 14 amino acids. V lost 4 bases and J lost 3; bases outside the gene matches: 4. From germline, CDR1 is LNHDA and CDR2 SQIVND (reference sequence). CDR3 bases: TGTGCCAGTAGTAGCGGGAGGGGTAGCTACGAGCAGTACTTC. Translated: CASSSGRGSYEQYF.

For the CDR3, the DNA is TGTGCCAGCAGGCAGCTAGCGCAGGGCACAGATACGCAGTATTTT. Protein product: CASRQLAQGTDTQYF. This chain uses TRBV2 with TRBJ2-3; tentatively, D is TRBD2 (6 bases). The germline V gene has CDR1 SNHLY and CDR2 FYNNEI. Trimming removed 6 bases at V and 1 base at J, with 14 bases between. The CDR3 is made up of 15 amino acids.

The J gene is TRBJ2-3, the V gene TRBV29-1, with TRBD2 matching over 12 bases. CDR1 and CDR2 from the germline V gene are SQVTM and ANQGSEA. Trimming removed 4 bases from V and 6 bases from J; junction bases left unmatched: 8. There are 15 residues in the CDR3. The CDR3 reads CSVGGLAGRFDTQYF. The CDR3 DNA sequence: TGCAGCGTTGGAGGACTAGCGGGACGTTTTGATACGCAGTATTTT.

V and J are TRBV6-5 and TRBJ2-6; D is ambiguous. Per germline, CDR1 MNHEY and CDR2 SVGAGI. The V gene lost 5 bases and the J gene lost 0 bases, with 8 bases spanning the gap. The CDR3 length is 15 residues. The CDR3 reads CASSPLRSGANVLTF. The DNA for the CDR3 is TGTGCCAGCAGTCCCCTTCGCTCTGGGGCCAACGTCCTGACTTTC.

The chain uses TRBV29-1 and TRBJ1-2, with 12 bases identical to TRBD1. CDR1 SQVTM and CDR2 ANQGSEA come from the germline V gene. CDR3 size: 15 residues. V trimming: 6 bases; J trimming: 7 bases; junction bases outside the gene matches: 12. CDR3 in DNA: TGCAGCGTCCGACAGAGGGGACAGGGGGCGTCTGGCTACACCTTC. It encodes CSVRQRGQGASGYTF.

The rearrangement joins TRBV5-4 to TRBJ1-2, with D perhaps TRBD1 (5 bases). Trimming took off 4 bases at V and 6 bases at J, with 16 bases between the two ends. The CDR3 totals 14 residues. Per the germline V gene, CDR1 is SGHNT and CDR2 is YYREEE (reference sequence). CDR3 sequence (DNA): TGTGCCAGCAGCCGGGTCGGGGGAATAGATGGCTACACCTTC. It codes for CASSRVGGIDGYTF.

V is TRBV11-2 and J is TRBJ1-2, with D unclear. CDR3 length: 14 amino acids. The V end lost 5 bases, the J end lost 5 bases, and 15 bases lay between the germline ends. The germline gives CDR1 SGHAT, CDR2 FQNNGV. For the CDR3, the DNA is TGTGCCAGCAGCCGAGACACAACCCTTTATGGCTACACCTTC. This translates into CASSRDTTLYGYTF.